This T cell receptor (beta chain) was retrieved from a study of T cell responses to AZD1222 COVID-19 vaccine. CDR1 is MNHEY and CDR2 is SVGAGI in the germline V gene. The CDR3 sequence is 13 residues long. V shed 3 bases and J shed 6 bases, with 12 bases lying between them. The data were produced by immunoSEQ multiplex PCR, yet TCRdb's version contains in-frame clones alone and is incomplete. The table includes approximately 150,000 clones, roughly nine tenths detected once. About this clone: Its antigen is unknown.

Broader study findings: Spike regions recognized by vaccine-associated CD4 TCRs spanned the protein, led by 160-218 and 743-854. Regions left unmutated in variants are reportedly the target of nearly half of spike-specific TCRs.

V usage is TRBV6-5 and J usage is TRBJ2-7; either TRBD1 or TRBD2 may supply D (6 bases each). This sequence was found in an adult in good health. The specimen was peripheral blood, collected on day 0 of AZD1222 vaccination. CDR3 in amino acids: CASSYEGGPEQYF. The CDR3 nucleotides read TGTGCCAGCAGTTATGAGGGGGGTCCCGAGCAGTACTTC.